The T cell receptor (beta chain) under discussion was sequenced for a study of beta chain features in type 1 diabetes. Study summary: The examined sorted cells totaled approximately 110 million across samples. Study-level results: In all four CD4+ subsets, TCRB CDR3 length was significantly, moderately reduced in type 1 diabetes.

Of note for this clone: The target antigen is unknown.

Of the isolated RNA, all was reverse transcribed, and so the sequenced material was expressed TCRB transcripts. The table came from immunoSEQ multiplex PCR; TCRdb's copy has only in-frame clones and leaves some out. The sample has 600,000 or so clones, more than 13% seen once; the top ten hold roughly 0.04%. Per the germline V gene, CDR1 is SGHNT and CDR2 is YYREEE (reference sequence). V was pared by 0 bases and J by 5 bases, with 7 bases of the junction left unmatched. The CDR3 contains 17 residues. The purity of all sorted populations exceeded 98%. This clonotype originated in a young man with type 1 diabetes. The chain couples TRBV5-4 to TRBJ2-7, with 14 bases aligning to TRBD2. The sequenced sample consisted of naive CD4+ T cells from blood. The CDR3 here is CASSLGGTSGSLDEQYF. In DNA, the CDR3 is TGTGCCAGCAGCTTGGGAGGGACTAGCGGGAGTCTGGACGAGCAGTACTTC.